Each of the 12 T cell receptor beta chains below was sequenced from the same sample in a study of early stage breast cancer tumors. Sequenced by immunoSEQ multiplex PCR; TCRdb stores in-frame clones only, minus some. The sample shows over 7,500 clones, 60% to 75% of them seen only once. Specimen: breast tumor tissue. The receptor source for this set is a person between 55 and 69 years old with breast cancer.

The chain combines TRBV28 with TRBJ2-1; the D is unclear. The CDR3 sequence is 11 residues long. Trimming removed 6 bases at V and 14 bases at J, with 14 bases between. CDR1 MDHEN and CDR2 SYDVKM come from the germline V gene. The CDR3 protein is CASRYFQLEFF. The CDR3, as DNA: TGTGCCAGCAGATACTTTCAGTTGGAGTTCTTC. Variable domain in full (rest from reference TRBV28 and TRBJ2-1): DVKVTQSSRYLVKRTGEKVFLECVQDMDHENMFWYRQDPGLGLRLIYFSYDVKMKEKGDIPEGYSVSREKKERFSLILESASTNQTSMYLCASRYFQLEFFGPGTRLTVL.

The chain is built from TRBV15 and TRBJ1-5; TRBD1 is a possible D gene (6 bases). The V end was cut by 3 bases, the J end by 2 bases, with 23 bases between. CDR1 is LNHNV and CDR2 is YYDKDF in the germline V gene (reference sequence). CDR3 length: 19 residues. The CDR3 DNA reads TGTGCCACCAGCAGGGCTATCATTCGGGGGCGCGTCGGCAATCAGCCCCAGCATTTT. It encodes CATSRAIIRGRVGNQPQHF.

Here the CDR3 reads CASSRKAGLETQYF. CDR3 sequence (DNA): TGTGCCAGCAGTCGAAAGGCAGGGCTAGAGACCCAGTACTTC. The gene calls are TRBV7-2 and TRBJ2-5, with a tentative D call TRBD1 (5 bases). Per the germline V gene, CDR1 is SGHTA and CDR2 is FQGNSA. The CDR3 runs to 14 residues. Trimming stripped 6 bases from V and 4 bases from J, with 15 bases between.

V gene TRBV7-9 combines with J gene TRBJ2-5; 15 nucleotides line up with TRBD2. Germline CDR1 reads SEHNR; CDR2 reads FQNEAQ (reference sequence). V lost 5 bases, J lost 5 bases, and 9 bases stayed unmatched. CDR3 size: 17 residues. The DNA for the CDR3 is TGTGCCAGCAGCCCTCGGACTAGCGGGGGGGGAAGGGAGACCCAGTACTTC. This codes for CASSPRTSGGGRETQYF.

The V call is TRBV7-8, the J call TRBJ2-7; 11 nucleotides align to TRBD1. This CDR3 is 20 amino acids long. V was clipped by 4 bases and J by 6 bases; unmatched bases: 23. CDR1 is SGHVS and CDR2 is FQNEAQ in the germline V gene. CDR3 region: CASSSKNFGSKGQGGSEQYF. In nucleotides, the CDR3 is TGTGCCAGCAGCTCGAAAAACTTCGGGTCGAAGGGACAGGGGGGCAGCGAGCAGTACTTC.

This clone is labeled as medium-sized. The V and J genes are TRBV28 and TRBJ2-3; tentative D call: TRBD1 (6 bases). Trimming removed 6 bases from V and 3 bases from J, with 10 bases in between. This CDR3 has 13 residues. Germline V lookup: CDR1 MDHEN, CDR2 SYDVKM. In DNA, the CDR3 is TGTGCCAGCAGAGTAACAGGGACAGATACGCAGTATTTT. It encodes CASRVTGTDTQYF.

This chain connects TRBV15 to TRBJ1-4; D ambiguous. CDR3 size: 13 residues. V lost 3 bases and J lost 4, with 6 bases in between. The germline V gene has CDR1 LNHNV and CDR2 YYDKDF (reference sequence). The CDR3 sequence is CATSRDFNEKLFF. The CDR3 bases are TGTGCCACCAGCAGGGATTTTAATGAAAAACTGTTTTTT.

The chain has TRBV18 and TRBJ1-2; D is uncertain. The CDR3 is 16 amino acids. Trimming shortened V by 2 bases and J by 1 base, and 14 bases separated the two germline ends. Germline assignment: CDR1 KGHSH and CDR2 LQKENI. The CDR3 coding sequence is TGTGCCAGCTCACCAAGACATCGGATCCTTAACTATGGCTACACCTTC. Translation: CASSPRHRILNYGYTF.

This clone has just a few counts. The genes are TRBV6-1 and TRBJ2-3; tentatively, D is TRBD2 (6 bases). Germline V CDR1 and CDR2: MNHNS, SASEGT. This CDR3 region has 15 residues. Deletions cut 3 bases from V and 5 bases from J, with 15 bases between. This CDR3 reads CASSDSHGGRDTQYF. The CDR3 DNA reads as TGTGCCAGCAGTGATTCACATGGGGGGAGAGATACGCAGTATTTT.

The chain has TRBV7-6 and TRBJ1-4, with D perhaps matching TRBD1 (5 bases). Trimming removed 3 bases at V and 8 bases at J, with 16 bases between. Germline V gives CDR1 SGHVS, CDR2 FNYEAQ. CDR3 length equals 15 residues. CDR3: CASSLIEGTMEKLFF. CDR3 bases: TGTGCCAGCAGCTTGATAGAAGGGACGATGGAAAAACTGTTTTTT.

This clone appeared a few times. A much more abundant neighbour one base away suggests this may be a read error. The sample has other DNA sequences that encode this CDR3 too. The rearrangement uses TRBV11-3 and TRBJ2-2, with 8 bases matching TRBD1. V was pared by 5 bases and J by 5 bases, with 4 bases of the junction left unmatched. The CDR3 extends over 14 amino acids. The germline gives CDR1 SGHNT, CDR2 YENEEA. CDR3 nucleotide sequence: TGTGCCAGCAGCCGTGACAGGGGAACCGGGGAGCTGTTTTTT. Translated, it gives CASSRDRGTGELFF.

This clone came up once. The CDR3 loop is CASSLDPMNTEAFF. DNA of the CDR3: TGTGCCAGCAGCTTGGATCCAATGAACACTGAAGCTTTCTTT. The chain employs TRBV7-9 and TRBJ1-1; D is unclear. This CDR3 is built from 14 residues. Germline values: CDR1 SEHNR, CDR2 FQNEAQ (reference sequence). The ends were cut back, 3 bases at V and 0 bases at J, with 8 bases in the middle.